The source of this T cell receptor (beta chain) is a study of T cells in tuberculosis. Findings of the study overall: Cases with active tuberculosis were adults, while controls were adolescents.

The method was immunoSEQ multiplex PCR; TCRdb's version includes in-frame clones alone and lacks a portion of them. The repertoire consists of about 37,000 clones, with about 94% occurring once and the leading ten covering around 10%. The germline V gene encodes CDR1 SGHTA and CDR2 FQGNSA. The length of the CDR3 is 15 residues. J lost 7 bases, V lost 4 bases, and 8 bases had no gene match. With respect to this clone: Antigen specificity is unknown.

Specimen: PBMCs. This chain uses TRBV7-2 with TRBJ2-3; 10 bases are shared with TRBD2. This receptor was identified in a donor aged 10-29 years with latent tuberculosis or without tuberculosis infection. Some clones in this sample may be carry-over from other donors' samples. The CDR3 DNA sequence: TGTGCCAGCAGCTCCCAAGCGGGGGGGCAATATACGCAGTATTTT. Amino acid sequence: CASSSQAGGQYTQYF.